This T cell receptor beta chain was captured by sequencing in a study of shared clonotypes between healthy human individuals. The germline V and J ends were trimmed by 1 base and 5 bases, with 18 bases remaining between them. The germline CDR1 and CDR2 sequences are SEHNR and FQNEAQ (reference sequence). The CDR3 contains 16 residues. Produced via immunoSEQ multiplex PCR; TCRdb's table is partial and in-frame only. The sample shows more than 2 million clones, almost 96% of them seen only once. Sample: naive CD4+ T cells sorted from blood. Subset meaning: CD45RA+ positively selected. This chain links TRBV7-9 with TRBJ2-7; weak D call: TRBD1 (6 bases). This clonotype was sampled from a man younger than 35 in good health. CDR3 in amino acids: CASSLVYGKGDDEQYF. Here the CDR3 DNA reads TGTGCCAGCAGCTTAGTCTACGGTAAGGGGGATGACGAGCAGTACTTC.